The 22 T cell receptor beta chains presented below share a single source sample, sequenced in a study of molecular identifiers for immune sequencing clone quantification. TCRdb re-called the PCR reads with MiXCR, one entry per CDR3 protein. Here the sample spans tens of thousands of distinct CDR3 sequences, roughly a fifth being singletons. The sequenced sample was naive CD8+ T cells from blood, with Jurkat cell RNA spiked in. Noted subset: FACS-sorted CD8+CD4-CCR7+CD45RA+ naive T cells. The receptors were sampled from a human donor in good health. Some libraries in this study had Jurkat cell RNA spiked in.

As for this clonotype: This may be a read error, as it is one base from a much larger clone. The rearrangement joins TRBV7-8 to TRBJ1-6, with D maybe TRBD1 (5 bases). Germline CDR1 and CDR2: SGHVS and FQNEAQ. CDR3 length: 16 amino acids. Trimming left V 4 bases short and J 4 bases short, with 14 bases between. The CDR3 bases are TGTGCCAGCAGCTCGGGACTGGGGAGTTATAATTCACCCCTCCACTTT. It encodes CASSSGLGSYNSPLHF.

The chain links TRBV7-9 to TRBJ2-1, with D possibly matching TRBD1 (6 bases). This CDR3 region has 14 residues. Trimming shortened V by 1 base and J by 12 bases, and 16 bases separated the two germline ends. CDR1 is SEHNR and CDR2 is FQNEAQ in the germline V gene (reference sequence). In DNA form, the CDR3 reads TGTGCCAGCAGCTTAGATCAGGGGATTCTAGGGCAGTTCTTC. It codes for CASSLDQGILGQFF.

This clonotype appeared a few times. The chain links TRBV28 to TRBJ1-6; 10 nucleotides match TRBD1. The germline CDR1 and CDR2 sequences are MDHEN and SYDVKM. V gave up 5 bases and J gave up 10 bases; unmatched junction bases: 2. CDR3 size: 13 residues. CDR3 nucleotide sequence: TGTGCCAGCAGTGGGACAGGGGCCTCACCCCTCCACTTT. Translating it yields CASSGTGASPLHF.

There are many counts of this clonotype. The V and J genes are TRBV18 and TRBJ1-1; no clear D. The CDR3 spans 13 residues. V shed 1 base and J shed 4 bases, with 7 bases lying between them. Germline V CDR1 and CDR2: KGHSH, LQKENI. The CDR3 DNA follows: TGTGCCAGCTCACCACGGGGTTCCACTGAAGCTTTCTTT. Encoded protein: CASSPRGSTEAFF.

For this clonotype: This may be a read error: a much more frequent sequence differs by one nucleotide. This chain uses TRBV30 with TRBJ1-4; D is unresolved. Between the trimmed V and J ends, which lost 3 bases and 12 bases, there was a span of 23 bases. This CDR3 has 15 residues. CDR1 is GTSNPN, CDR2 SVGIG, per germline (reference sequence). CDR3 residues: CAWRDLTHSYAELFF. Here the CDR3 DNA reads TGTGCCTGGAGGGACTTGACTCACTCGTATGCAGAACTGTTTTTT.

This clonotype has a single count. Without the conserved terminal phenylalanine or tryptophan, this CDR3 likely stems from a read error. This chain joins TRBV20-1 and TRBJ2-7, with 9 nucleotides matching TRBD1. J lost 1 base, V lost 5 bases, and 6 bases had no gene match. CDR1 DFQATT and CDR2 SNEGSKA come from the germline V gene (reference sequence). The CDR3 loop spans 14 amino acids. The CDR3 DNA reads TGCAGTGCTTTAGACAGGGGGGGGTCCTACGAGCAGTACTCC. Amino acids: CSALDRGGSYEQYS.

This clonotype was seen at least ten times. This chain connects TRBV27 to TRBJ2-3, with 8 bases matching TRBD2. Germline CDR1 is MNHEY and CDR2 is SMNVEV (reference sequence). V trimming: 6 bases; J trimming: 2 bases; junction bases outside the gene matches: 7. This CDR3 spans 15 amino acids. This chain's CDR3 is CASRVLAGFTDTQYF. The CDR3 DNA is TGTGCCAGCAGGGTGTTAGCGGGGTTCACAGATACGCAGTATTTT.

The chain has TRBV12-5 and TRBJ2-1, with 8 bases aligning to TRBD2. The ends lost 1 base at V and 7 bases at J; junction bases unmatched: 9. The CDR3 spans 16 residues. Germline CDR1 LGHNT, CDR2 FRNRAP. The DNA of the CDR3 is TGTGCTAGTGGTTTGGAGACTAGCGTAACTTGGAATGAGCAGTTCTTC. It yields the protein CASGLETSVTWNEQFF.

The table lists this clonotype with a few counts. A much larger clonotype is one base distant, so this may be a read error. CDR3 residues: CVSRTMTAPGDTEAFF. Here the CDR3 DNA reads TGTGTCAGCAGGACGATGACAGCTCCTGGGGACACTGAAGCTTTCTTT. This chain connects TRBV7-9 to TRBJ1-1; the D gene is possibly TRBD1 (5 bases). This CDR3 contains 16 residues. Per the germline V gene, CDR1 is SEHNR and CDR2 is FQNEAQ (reference sequence).

This chain uses TRBV24-1 with TRBJ2-7; D gene ambiguous. The germline CDR1 and CDR2 sequences are KGHDR and SFDVKD. The length of the CDR3 is 16 residues. V was shortened by 2 bases and J by 10 bases, with 23 bases between the two germline ends. CDR3 in amino acids: CATSDCEESRSRRQYF. CDR3 DNA sequence: TGTGCCACCAGTGATTGCGAAGAGAGTCGTTCCCGCCGCCAGTACTTC.

This clonotype was seen many times. V gene TRBV2 combines with J gene TRBJ2-3; 14 bases match TRBD2. After removal of 7 bases from V and 5 bases from J, the junction contained 11 bases not matched to a gene. Germline V CDR1 and CDR2: SNHLY, FYNNEI. CDR3 size: 17 residues. The CDR3 region is CASNPRLAGGIEDTQYF. The CDR3 nucleotides read TGTGCCAGCAATCCCCGACTAGCGGGAGGGATTGAAGATACGCAGTATTTT.

This clonotype showed up just a few times. The chain carries TRBV14 and TRBJ2-5, with TRBD1 matching 8 bases. CDR1 and CDR2 (germline): SGHDN, FVKESK. The CDR3 sequence is 16 residues long. Trimming took 2 bases from V and 4 from J; bases not matched to a gene: 9. This CDR3 is CASSQRRTGRLETQYF. In DNA form, the CDR3 reads TGTGCCAGCAGCCAACGCCGGACAGGGAGATTAGAGACCCAGTACTTC.

This clonotype came up a few times. The chain recombines TRBV19 with TRBJ1-2; perhaps TRBD1 as D (6 bases). The CDR3 covers 12 residues. With 4 bases removed from V and 8 bases from J, the gap between germline ends came to 11 bases. Germline values: CDR1 LNHDA, CDR2 SQIVND (reference sequence). CDR3 amino acids: CASSTDSAGYTF. The CDR3 nucleotides read TGTGCCAGTAGTACGGACAGTGCCGGCTACACCTTC. The whole variable domain, remainder taken from reference TRBV19 and TRBJ1-2, is DGGITQSPKYLFRKEGQNVTLSCEQNLNHDAMYWYRQDPGQGLRLIYYSQIVNDFQKGDIAEGYSVSREKKESFPLTVTSAQKNPTAFYLCASSTDSAGYTFGSGTRLTVV.

Ten or more counts support this clonotype. This chain uses TRBV27 with TRBJ2-7; a weak D match, TRBD1 (6 bases). V was clipped by 8 bases and J by 4 bases, with 12 bases between them. The CDR3 totals 12 residues. Per the germline V gene, CDR1 is MNHEY and CDR2 is SMNVEV (reference sequence). The CDR3 DNA follows: TGTGCCAGCCAGGGGTCCCCATACGAGCAGTACTTC. This translates into CASQGSPYEQYF.

As for this clonotype: One base away lies a much larger clone, so this may be a sequencing read error. This sequence joins TRBV7-9 and TRBJ2-2, with D perhaps given as TRBD1 or TRBD2 (6 bases each). Per the germline V gene, CDR1 is SEHNR and CDR2 is FQNEAQ (reference sequence). The V end was cut by 11 bases, the J end by 7 bases, with 14 bases between. The CDR3 loop spans 12 amino acids. The CDR3 DNA reads TGTGCCGGGGGGCAGAATCACGGGGAGCTGTTTTTT. It codes for CAGGQNHGELFF.

V usage is TRBV15 and J usage is TRBJ2-1; the D is unclear. Germline CDR1 reads LNHNV; CDR2 reads YYDKDF (reference sequence). This CDR3 comprises 12 residues. V dropped 4 bases and J dropped 8 bases, with 9 bases sitting between them. This chain's CDR3 is CATSMVGYEQFF. The CDR3 DNA follows: TGTGCCACCAGCATGGTGGGCTATGAGCAGTTCTTC. Complete variable domain (other parts from reference TRBV15 and TRBJ2-1): DAMVIQNPRYQVTQFGKPVTLSCSQTLNHNVMYWYQQKSSQAPKLLFHYYDKDFNNEADTPDNFQSRRPNTSFCFLDIRSPGLGDTAMYLCATSMVGYEQFFGPGTRLTVL.

This clonotype was seen many times. The chain employs TRBV7-2 and TRBJ1-5; the match to TRBD1 covers 7 bases. Germline loops: CDR1 SGHTA, CDR2 FQGNSA. The ends lost 5 bases at V and 5 bases at J; junction bases unmatched: 9. The length of the CDR3 is 15 residues. CDR3: CASSPLTGPYQPQHF. CDR3 sequence (DNA): TGTGCCAGCAGCCCCCTGACAGGGCCCTATCAGCCCCAGCATTTT.

V and J are TRBV30 and TRBJ2-1; 9 bases line up with TRBD1. Germline V CDR1 and CDR2: GTSNPN, SVGIG (reference sequence). V shed 1 base and J 7 bases; nucleotides not matched to a gene: 5. CDR3 length: 14 amino acids. The CDR3 is CAWSAGQGANEQFF. The DNA for the CDR3 is TGTGCCTGGAGTGCGGGACAGGGAGCGAATGAGCAGTTCTTC.

This clonotype was observed a handful of times. The rearrangement uses TRBV6-2 or TRBV6-3 and TRBJ2-7; 7 bases fit TRBD1. Germline loops: CDR1 MNHEY, CDR2 SVGEGT. The CDR3 sequence is 16 residues long. The junction had 11 bases not matched to a gene; V was cut back by 6 bases and J by 0 bases. CDR3 sequence: CASSPLDRAFSYEQYF. The CDR3 nucleotides are TGTGCCAGCAGCCCCCTCGACAGGGCGTTCTCCTACGAGCAGTACTTC.

This clonotype was seen at least ten times. The gene calls are TRBV30 and TRBJ1-1; D gene unclear. Per germline, CDR1 GTSNPN and CDR2 SVGIG (reference sequence). This CDR3 is built from 15 residues. V gave up 1 base and J gave up 2 bases, with 14 bases separating them. Here the CDR3 DNA reads TGTGCCTGGAGTGATGGTACAGAGCTAAACACTGAAGCTTTCTTT. Its protein is CAWSDGTELNTEAFF.

A note on this clonotype: One junction end disagrees with the germline gene, perhaps due to a read error. The chain has TRBV6-5 and TRBJ2-3; 14 nucleotides agree with TRBD2. CDR1 is MNHEY and CDR2 is SVGAGI in the germline V gene. The CDR3 has 16 amino acids. Here the CDR3 reads CASSPTSGRGVDTQCF. CDR3 coding DNA: TGTGCCAGCAGTCCGACTAGCGGGAGGGGTGTAGATACGCAGTGTTTT.

Concerning this clonotype: A much bigger clone sits one base away, suggesting this may be a read error. The rearrangement links TRBV10-3 to TRBJ2-3, with a tentative D call TRBD2 (6 bases). Trimming took off 3 bases at V and 3 bases at J, with 13 bases between the two ends. CDR3 length: 15 amino acids. The germline gives CDR1 ENHRY, CDR2 SYGVKD. Here the CDR3 reads CAISDLGLLTDTQYF. The CDR3 coding sequence is TGTGCCATCAGTGACCTGGGACTCCTGACAGATACGCAGTATTTT.